The 18 T cell receptor beta chains below were found in one sample sequenced in a study of CXCR3-negative and CXCR3-positive naive CD8 T cells. UMI-labeled 5' RACE TRB cDNA libraries were prepared from the cells. TCRdb re-called the 5' RACE reads, yielding one record per CDR3 amino acid sequence without DNA. The sample includes around 140,000 distinct CDR3 sequences. The sequencing sample was made of naive CXCR3- CD8+ T cells from blood. Subset defined: CD45RO-CCR7+CD27+CD95- naive CD8+ T cells lacking CXCR3 (TNR3-). These receptors came from a human donor in good health. Some clones in this sample may be carry-over from other donors' samples.

The J gene is TRBJ2-3, the V gene TRBV11-2; TCRdb's D call, TRBD1, is unchecked because there is no DNA. This CDR3 is built from 19 residues. Germline CDR1 and CDR2: SGHAT and FQNNGV. CDR3 residues: CASSPSPGTGHRYTDTQYF.

The V gene is TRBV23-1, the J gene TRBJ1-4; TCRdb selects TRBD1, and the lack of DNA leaves this call unchecked. TRBV23-1 is an ORF, and what it does is uncertain. There are 19 residues in the CDR3. This chain's CDR3 is CASSHGPDRDRPTNEKLFF.

The rearrangement joins TRBV14 to TRBJ2-3; the TCRdb call, TRBD2, lacks DNA for checking. The CDR3 extends over 14 amino acids. CDR1 SGHDN and CDR2 FVKESK come from the germline V gene. CDR3 region: CASSSWEMVDTQYF.

This CDR3 is CASSMGQGPNTEAFF. V and J are TRBV5-1 and TRBJ1-1. CDR1 is SGHRS, CDR2 YFSETQ, per germline. This CDR3 is 15 amino acids long.

The V gene is TRBV7-8, the J gene TRBJ2-4. The CDR3 contains 15 residues. Looked up from germline, CDR1 is SGHVS and CDR2 is FQNEAQ. The CDR3 reads CASSLVVGAKNIQYF. Looking up the rest from reference TRBV7-8 and TRBJ2-4 gives the full variable domain: GAGVSQSPRYKVAKRGQDVALRCDPISGHVSLFWYQQALGQGPEFLTYFQNEAQLDKSGLPSDRFFAERPEGSVSTLKIQRTQQEDSAVYLCASSLVVGAKNIQYFGAGTRLSVL.

V gene TRBV5-6 combines with J gene TRBJ1-1; TCRdb's D call, TRBD1, is unchecked because there is no DNA. The germline CDR1 and CDR2 sequences are SGHDT and YYEEEE. There are 15 residues in the CDR3. This CDR3 reads CASTRNLQGHTEAFF. The entire variable domain, with the rest obtained from reference TRBV5-6 and TRBJ1-1, is as follows: DAGVTQSPTHLIKTRGQQVTLRCSPKSGHDTVSWYQQALGQGPQFIFQYYEEEERQRGNFPDRFSGHQFPNYSSELNVNALLLGDSALYLCASTRNLQGHTEAFFGQGTRLTVV.

The genes are TRBV7-6 and TRBJ2-1; the TRBD1 assignment by TCRdb is unverifiable without DNA. Germline CDR1 is SGHVS and CDR2 is FNYEAQ. The CDR3 is made up of 17 amino acids. CDR3 residues: CASSLSWGTFSYNEQFF. Combining the CDR3 with reference TRBV7-6 and TRBJ2-1 gives the whole variable domain GAGVSQSPRYKVTKRGQDVALRCDPISGHVSLYWYRQALGQGPEFLTYFNYEAQQDKSGLPNDRFSAERPEGSISTLTIQRTEQRDSAMYRCASSLSWGTFSYNEQFFGPGTRLTVL.

The chain links TRBV6-2 or TRBV6-3 to TRBJ2-2; TCRdb reports TRBD1, a call that lacks DNA to check it against. The length of the CDR3 is 17 residues. Germline-derived CDR1 and CDR2 are MNHEY and SVGEGT. The CDR3 loop reads CASSYLDRATSTGELFF.

V and J are TRBV2 and TRBJ2-1; TCRdb's D call, TRBD2, is unchecked because there is no DNA. CDR3 length: 16 residues. CDR1 SNHLY and CDR2 FYNNEI come from the germline V gene. The CDR3 loop is CASTGAGSGNYNEQFF.

The CDR3 region is CASSDREQTNTEAFF. The chain has TRBV2 and TRBJ1-1. CDR3 size: 15 residues. The germline CDR1 and CDR2 sequences are SNHLY and FYNNEI.

The chain couples TRBV5-1 to TRBJ2-1; TCRdb gives TRBD2 as the D gene, but with no DNA this cannot be confirmed. The germline V gene encodes CDR1 SGHRS and CDR2 YFSETQ. This CDR3 is 15 amino acids long. The CDR3 here is CASSLTADLSNEQFF.

CDR3 loop: CASSSRGGRVETQYF. This chain uses TRBV28 with TRBJ2-5; TCRdb picks TRBD2, but there is no DNA to check that call. CDR1 MDHEN and CDR2 SYDVKM come from the germline V gene. The CDR3 spans 15 residues.

This rearrangement joins TRBV7-2 to TRBJ2-7; TCRdb indicates TRBD2, and absent DNA this call remains unverified. CDR1 is SGHTA and CDR2 is FQGNSA in the germline V gene. The CDR3 contains 17 residues. The CDR3 protein is CASSLGVLAGGDYEQYF.

The chain is built from TRBV5-1 and TRBJ2-7; no DNA is available, so the TRBD2 call from TCRdb remains unchecked. The CDR3 extends over 16 amino acids. Germline V gene data show CDR1 as SGHRS and CDR2 as YFSETQ. Here the CDR3 reads CASSSRLAGGNDEQYF.

The chain joins TRBV29-1 to TRBJ2-1; the TCRdb D gene call, TRBD1, has no DNA to confirm it. The CDR3 length is 14 residues. Germline V CDR1 and CDR2: SQVTM, ANQGSEA. CDR3 loop: CSVEEEVRDNEQFF.

The chain uses TRBV7-8 and TRBJ2-1; lacking DNA, the TRBD1 call made by TCRdb goes unchecked. Germline CDR1 reads SGHVS; CDR2 reads FQNEAQ. The CDR3 runs 16 residues. This chain's CDR3 is CASSPGGGGGYNEQFF.

J is TRBJ2-1 and V is TRBV20-1; the D call from TCRdb, TRBD1, cannot be confirmed without DNA. Germline V CDR1 and CDR2: DFQATT, SNEGSKA (reference sequence). The CDR3 extends over 16 amino acids. This CDR3 reads CSAITHTRVSYNEQFF.

The V and J genes are TRBV4-1 and TRBJ2-5; the D call of TRBD2 rests on TCRdb alone, since no DNA is present to check it. Per the germline V gene, CDR1 is MGHRA and CDR2 is YSYEKL. The CDR3 sequence is 14 residues long. The CDR3 sequence: CASSQEDPAETQYF.